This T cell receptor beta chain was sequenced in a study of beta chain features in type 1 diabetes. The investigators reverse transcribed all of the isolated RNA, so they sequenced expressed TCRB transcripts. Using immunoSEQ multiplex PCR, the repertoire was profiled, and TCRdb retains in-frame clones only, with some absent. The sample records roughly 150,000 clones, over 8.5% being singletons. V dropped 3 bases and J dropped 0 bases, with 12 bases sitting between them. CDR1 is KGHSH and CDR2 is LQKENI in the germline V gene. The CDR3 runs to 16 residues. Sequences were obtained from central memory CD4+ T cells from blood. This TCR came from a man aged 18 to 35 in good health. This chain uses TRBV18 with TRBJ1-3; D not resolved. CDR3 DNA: TGTGCCAGCTCACCTCATCCAGTGTCCTCTGGAAACACCATATATTTT. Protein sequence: CASSPHPVSSGNTIYF.